The 5 T cell receptor beta chains given below trace back to one sample, sequenced in a study of OX40 agonist ivuxolimab in advanced cancers. TCRdb keeps only in-frame clones here, not all; method: immunoSEQ multiplex PCR. The sample has over 70,000 clones, under 95% seen once; the top ten hold 13% to 15%. This specimen consisted of CD4+ or CD8+ T cells sorted from blood, obtained in a trial of the OX40 agonist ivuxolimab. The source of these receptors is an adult with an advanced solid tumor such as melanoma, head and neck, liver or kidney cancer.

In DNA form, the CDR3 reads TGCGCCAGCAGTCCGGGACAGGGGGCATTTGGCTATGGCTACACCTTC. It specifies CASSPGQGAFGYGYTF. The chain recombines TRBV4-3 with TRBJ1-2; 12 bases match TRBD1. With 6 bases clipped from V and 4 bases from J, the junction kept 9 bases outside the gene matches. Germline V gene sequence: CDR1 LGHNA, CDR2 YSLEER. The CDR3 is 16 amino acids.

The rearrangement uses TRBV11-2 and TRBJ2-1; the match to TRBD2 covers 8 bases. V lost 4 bases and J lost 8; bases outside the gene matches: 7. There are 14 residues in the CDR3. CDR1 and CDR2 (germline): SGHAT, FQNNGV. The CDR3 nucleotides read TGTGCCAGCAGCTCTAACGGGGGGGACGATGAGCAGTTCTTC. Its protein is CASSSNGGDDEQFF. Full variable domain (remainder filled in from reference TRBV11-2 and TRBJ2-1): EAGVAQSPRYKIIEKRQSVAFWCNPISGHATLYWYQQILGQGPKLLIQFQNNGVVDDSQLPKDRFSAERLKGVDSTLKIQPAKLEDSAVYLCASSSNGGDDEQFFGPGTRLTVL.

The genes are TRBV10-3 and TRBJ1-1; 9 nucleotides align to TRBD1. The CDR3 loop spans 14 amino acids. Germline trimming cut 7 bases from V and 3 bases from J; bases unmatched to any gene: 6. Germline V gene lookup returns CDR1 ENHRY and CDR2 SYGVKD. The CDR3, as DNA: TGTGCCATCAAGATGACAGGGGGGGACACTGAAGCTTTCTTT. Translation: CAIKMTGGDTEAFF.

V gene TRBV11-2 combines with J gene TRBJ1-1; the D gene is possibly TRBD1 (5 bases). V lost 4 bases to trimming and J lost 3 bases, with 15 bases between them. The germline gives CDR1 SGHAT, CDR2 FQNNGV. CDR3 length: 15 amino acids. CDR3 amino acids: CASSSGYRQHTEAFF. The CDR3 DNA sequence: TGTGCCAGCAGCTCAGGGTACCGACAGCACACTGAAGCTTTCTTT.

The V and J genes are TRBV19 and TRBJ2-7; D may correspond to TRBD1 or TRBD2 (5 bases each). V was pared by 6 bases and J by 5 bases, with 23 bases between. CDR3 length: 16 amino acids. Germline CDR1 and CDR2: LNHDA and SQIVND (reference sequence). The CDR3, as DNA: TGTGCCAGTAGCCATGGGGACGGCGGGTCATCTAACGAGCAGTACTTC. It translates to CASSHGDGGSSNEQYF.